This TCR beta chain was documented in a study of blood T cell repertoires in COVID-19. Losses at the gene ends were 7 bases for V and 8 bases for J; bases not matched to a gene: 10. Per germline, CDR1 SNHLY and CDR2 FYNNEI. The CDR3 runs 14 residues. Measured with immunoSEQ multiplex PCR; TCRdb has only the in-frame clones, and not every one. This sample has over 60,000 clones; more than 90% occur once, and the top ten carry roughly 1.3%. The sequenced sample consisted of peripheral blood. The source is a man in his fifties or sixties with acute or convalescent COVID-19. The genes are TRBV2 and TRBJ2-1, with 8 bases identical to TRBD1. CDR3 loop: CASKGTGGLYEQFF. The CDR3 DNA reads TGTGCCAGCAAAGGTACAGGGGGATTGTATGAGCAGTTCTTC.